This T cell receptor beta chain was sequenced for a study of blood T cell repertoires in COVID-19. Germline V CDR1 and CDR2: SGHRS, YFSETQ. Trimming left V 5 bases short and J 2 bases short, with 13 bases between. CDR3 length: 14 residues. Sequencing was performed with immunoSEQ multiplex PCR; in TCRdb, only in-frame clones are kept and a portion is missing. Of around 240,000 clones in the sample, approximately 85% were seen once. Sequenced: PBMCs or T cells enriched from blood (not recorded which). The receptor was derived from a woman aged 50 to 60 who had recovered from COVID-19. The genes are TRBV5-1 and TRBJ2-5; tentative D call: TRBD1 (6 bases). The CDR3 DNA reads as TGCGCCAGCAGGGGGCCAAGGGGGCAAGAGACCCAGTACTTC. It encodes CASRGPRGQETQYF. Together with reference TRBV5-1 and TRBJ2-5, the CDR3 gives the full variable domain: KAGVTQTPRYLIKTRGQQVTLSCSPISGHRSVSWYQQTPGQGLQFLFEYFSETQRNKGNFPGRFSGRQFSNSRSEMNVSTLELGDSALYLCASRGPRGQETQYFGPGTRLLVL.